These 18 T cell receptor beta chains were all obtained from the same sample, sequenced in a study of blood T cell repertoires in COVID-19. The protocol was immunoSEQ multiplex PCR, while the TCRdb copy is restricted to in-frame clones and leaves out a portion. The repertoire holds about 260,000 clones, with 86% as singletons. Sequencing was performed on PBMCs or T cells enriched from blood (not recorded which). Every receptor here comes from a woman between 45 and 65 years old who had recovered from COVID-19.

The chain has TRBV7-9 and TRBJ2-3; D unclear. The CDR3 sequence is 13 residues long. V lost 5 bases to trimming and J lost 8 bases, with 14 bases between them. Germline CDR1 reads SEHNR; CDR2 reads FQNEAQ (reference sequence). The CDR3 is CASSPGSGGTQYF. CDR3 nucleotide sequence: TGTGCCAGCAGCCCCGGCTCCGGCGGTACGCAGTATTTT.

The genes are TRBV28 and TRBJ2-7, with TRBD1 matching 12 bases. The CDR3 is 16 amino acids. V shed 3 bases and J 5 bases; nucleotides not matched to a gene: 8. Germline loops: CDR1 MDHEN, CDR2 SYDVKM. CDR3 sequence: CASSFSGTGGRHEQYF. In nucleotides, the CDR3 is TGTGCCAGCAGTTTTTCAGGGACAGGGGGCCGCCACGAGCAGTACTTC.

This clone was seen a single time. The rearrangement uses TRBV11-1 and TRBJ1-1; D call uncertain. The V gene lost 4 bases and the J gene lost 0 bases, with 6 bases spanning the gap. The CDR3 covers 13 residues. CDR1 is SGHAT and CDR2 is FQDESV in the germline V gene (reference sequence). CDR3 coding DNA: TGTGCCAGCAGCTCCCAGATGAACACTGAAGCTTTCTTT. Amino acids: CASSSQMNTEAFF.

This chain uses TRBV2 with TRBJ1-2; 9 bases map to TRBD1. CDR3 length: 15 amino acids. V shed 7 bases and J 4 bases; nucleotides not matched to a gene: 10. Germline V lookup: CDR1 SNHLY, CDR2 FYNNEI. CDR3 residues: CASTRTGASSYGYTF. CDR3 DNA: TGTGCCAGCACCCGGACAGGGGCGTCGAGCTATGGCTACACCTTC.

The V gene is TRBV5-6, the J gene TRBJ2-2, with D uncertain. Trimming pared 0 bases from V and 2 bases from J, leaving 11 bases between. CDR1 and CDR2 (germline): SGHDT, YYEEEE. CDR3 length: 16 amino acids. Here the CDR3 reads CASSLAGGVNTGELFF. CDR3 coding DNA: TGTGCCAGCAGCTTGGCCGGCGGTGTTAACACCGGGGAGCTGTTTTTT.

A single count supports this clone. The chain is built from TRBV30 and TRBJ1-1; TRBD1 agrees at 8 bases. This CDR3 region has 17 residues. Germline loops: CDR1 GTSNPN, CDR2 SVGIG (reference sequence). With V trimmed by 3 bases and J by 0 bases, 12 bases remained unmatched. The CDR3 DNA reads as TGTGCCTGGAGGCCCGACAGGGGCCATACCATGAACACTGAAGCTTTCTTT. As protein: CAWRPDRGHTMNTEAFF.

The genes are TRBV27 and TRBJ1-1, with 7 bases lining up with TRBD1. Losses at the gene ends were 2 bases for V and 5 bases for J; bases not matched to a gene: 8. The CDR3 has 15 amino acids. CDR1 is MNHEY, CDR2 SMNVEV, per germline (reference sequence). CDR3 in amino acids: CASSLKGGVGTEAFF. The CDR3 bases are TGTGCCAGCAGTTTAAAAGGGGGCGTGGGGACTGAAGCTTTCTTT.

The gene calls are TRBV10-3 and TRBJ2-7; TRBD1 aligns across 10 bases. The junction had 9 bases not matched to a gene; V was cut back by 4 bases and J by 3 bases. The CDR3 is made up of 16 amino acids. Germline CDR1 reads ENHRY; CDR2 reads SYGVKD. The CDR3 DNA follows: TGTGCCATCAGTGGTAAAGGAGGACAGGGGGACTACGAGCAGTACTTC. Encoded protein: CAISGKGGQGDYEQYF.

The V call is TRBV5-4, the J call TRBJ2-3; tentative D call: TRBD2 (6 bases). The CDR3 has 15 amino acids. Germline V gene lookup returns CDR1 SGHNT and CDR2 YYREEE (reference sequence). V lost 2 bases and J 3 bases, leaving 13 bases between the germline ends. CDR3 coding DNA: TGTGCCAGCAGCTTTAGGGCTAGCGAGACAGATACGCAGTATTTT. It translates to CASSFRASETDTQYF.

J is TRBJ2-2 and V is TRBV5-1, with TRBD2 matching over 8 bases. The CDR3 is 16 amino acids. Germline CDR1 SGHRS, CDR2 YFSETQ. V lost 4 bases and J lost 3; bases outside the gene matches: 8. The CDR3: CASSVSGGPYTGELFF. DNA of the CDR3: TGCGCCAGCAGCGTAAGCGGGGGCCCTTACACCGGGGAGCTGTTTTTT.

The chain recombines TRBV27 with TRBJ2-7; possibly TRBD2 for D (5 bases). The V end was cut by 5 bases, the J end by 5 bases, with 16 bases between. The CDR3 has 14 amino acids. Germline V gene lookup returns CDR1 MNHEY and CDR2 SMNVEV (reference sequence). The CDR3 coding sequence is TGTGCCAGCAGTCCCCTGACGAGGGTTGACGAGCAGTACTTC. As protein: CASSPLTRVDEQYF.

CDR3 nucleotides: TGTGCCAGCAGCTCCCTCGAGGTCTCTGCTACGCAGTATTTT. This translates into CASSSLEVSATQYF. The rearrangement joins TRBV7-3 to TRBJ2-3; no definite D call. This CDR3 spans 14 amino acids. Deletions cut 4 bases from V and 8 bases from J, with 16 bases between. The V gene's germline CDR1 is SGHTA and CDR2 FQGTGA.

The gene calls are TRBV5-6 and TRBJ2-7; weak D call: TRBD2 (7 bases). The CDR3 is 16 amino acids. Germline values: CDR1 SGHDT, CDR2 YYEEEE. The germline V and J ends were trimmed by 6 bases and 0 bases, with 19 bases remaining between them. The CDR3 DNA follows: TGTGCCAGCACCCCGGTAGGGGGAGGGCCCTCCTACGAGCAGTACTTC. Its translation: CASTPVGGGPSYEQYF. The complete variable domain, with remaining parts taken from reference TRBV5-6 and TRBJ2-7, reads DAGVTQSPTHLIKTRGQQVTLRCSPKSGHDTVSWYQQALGQGPQFIFQYYEEEERQRGNFPDRFSGHQFPNYSSELNVNALLLGDSALYLCASTPVGGGPSYEQYFGPGTRLTVT.

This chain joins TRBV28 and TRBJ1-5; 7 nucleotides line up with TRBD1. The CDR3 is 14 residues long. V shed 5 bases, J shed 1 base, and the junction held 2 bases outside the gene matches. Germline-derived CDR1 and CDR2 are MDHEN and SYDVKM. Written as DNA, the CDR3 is TGTGCCAGCAGTACGACAGGGAGCAATCAGCCCCAGCATTTT. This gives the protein CASSTTGSNQPQHF.

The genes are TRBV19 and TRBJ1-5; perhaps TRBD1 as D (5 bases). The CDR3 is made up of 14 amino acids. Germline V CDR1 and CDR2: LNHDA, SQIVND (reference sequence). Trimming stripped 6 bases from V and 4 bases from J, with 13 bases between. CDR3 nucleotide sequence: TGTGCCAGTAGCCCGGGACTTCTTAATCAGCCCCAGCATTTT. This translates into CASSPGLLNQPQHF.

The CDR3 sequence is CASSTRRNEKLFF. CDR3 sequence (DNA): TGTGCCAGCAGTACCAGAAGAAATGAAAAACTGTTTTTT. The chain uses TRBV27 and TRBJ1-4; D gene ambiguous. The CDR3 runs 13 residues. Germline V gene lookup returns CDR1 MNHEY and CDR2 SMNVEV (reference sequence). Trimming left V 5 bases short and J 5 bases short, with 9 bases between.

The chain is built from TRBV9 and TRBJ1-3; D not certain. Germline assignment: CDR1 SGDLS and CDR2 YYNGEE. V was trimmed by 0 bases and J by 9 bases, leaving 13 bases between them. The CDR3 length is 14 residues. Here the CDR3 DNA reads TGTGCCAGCAGCGTAGATGAGGGCAAGGGCACCATATATTTT. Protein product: CASSVDEGKGTIYF.

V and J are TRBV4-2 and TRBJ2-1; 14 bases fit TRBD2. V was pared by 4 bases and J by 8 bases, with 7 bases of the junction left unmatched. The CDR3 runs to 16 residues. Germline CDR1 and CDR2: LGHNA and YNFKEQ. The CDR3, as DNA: TGTGCCAGCAGCCGGGGACTAGCGGGAGATAGGGATGAGCAGTTCTTC. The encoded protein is CASSRGLAGDRDEQFF.